These 19 T cell receptor beta chains originate from one sample sequenced in a study of CD8 T cells in ankylosing spondylitis. TCRdb itself ran the 5' RACE reads through MiXCR, one entry per CDR3 protein. The table lists 290,000 or so distinct CDR3 sequences, about 20% of them singletons. Sequencing used blood, either unsorted or a sorted T cell fraction (not recorded which). The receptors shown here come from a female donor with ankylosing spondylitis or in good health (not recorded which).

This clonotype occurred a few times. The CDR3 bases are TGTGCCAGCAGTCCCGGGGTGAGTGGGGAAAAACTGTTTTTT. Residues: CASSPGVSGEKLFF. The V and J genes are TRBV12-3 or TRBV12-4 and TRBJ1-4, with D unclear. The CDR3 extends over 14 amino acids. Trimming removed 5 bases at V and 8 bases at J, with 15 bases between.

The chain uses TRBV25-1 and TRBJ1-1, with a tentative D call TRBD1 (5 bases). Per the germline V gene, CDR1 is MGHDK and CDR2 is SYGVNS. The CDR3 covers 11 residues. The germline V and J ends were trimmed by 3 bases and 6 bases, with 5 bases remaining between them. The DNA for the CDR3 is TGTGCCAGCAGTGAGACAGCTGAAGCTTTCTTT. Amino acid sequence: CASSETAEAFF.

This clonotype was counted between two and nine times. The chain links TRBV3-1 to TRBJ2-1; perhaps TRBD2 as D (6 bases). Germline CDR1 LGHDT, CDR2 YNNKEL (reference sequence). V was cut by 0 bases and J by 0 bases, with 9 bases left in between. This CDR3 has 16 residues. CDR3 sequence (DNA): TGTGCCAGCAGCCAAGATGGAGGGGTCTCCTACAATGAGCAGTTCTTC. Translating gives CASSQDGGVSYNEQFF.

This clonotype was observed a handful of times. The chain recombines TRBV7-9 with TRBJ2-7; D is unresolved. V gave up 2 bases and J gave up 0 bases, with 8 bases separating them. CDR1 and CDR2 from the germline V gene are SEHNR and FQNEAQ (reference sequence). This CDR3 spans 14 amino acids. In nucleotides, the CDR3 is TGTGCCAGCAGCTTACTCCCAAGCTCCTACGAGCAGTACTTC. Translating gives CASSLLPSSYEQYF.

V is TRBV30 and J is TRBJ2-2; D uncertain. Germline loops: CDR1 GTSNPN, CDR2 SVGIG (reference sequence). The length of the CDR3 is 13 residues. V lost 1 base and J lost 5, with 8 bases in between. The CDR3 protein is CAWSGARTGELFF. In DNA form, the CDR3 reads TGTGCCTGGAGTGGCGCTCGTACCGGGGAGCTGTTTTTT.

The chain is built from TRBV10-3 and TRBJ2-3; a weak D match, TRBD2 (5 bases). This CDR3 comprises 14 residues. Trimming left V 10 bases short and J 5 bases short, with 19 bases between. From germline, CDR1 is ENHRY and CDR2 SYGVKD. The CDR3 sequence: CATSKSGWGDTQYF. The CDR3 DNA is TGTGCCACCTCAAAGTCGGGATGGGGAGATACGCAGTATTTT.

This clonotype showed up just a few times. The chain recombines TRBV5-6 with TRBJ2-2; possibly TRBD1 for D (5 bases). The germline V gene has CDR1 SGHDT and CDR2 YYEEEE. The V and J ends lost 0 bases and 5 bases respectively, with 14 bases between them. The CDR3 length is 16 residues. CDR3: CASSLANQGWTGELFF. CDR3 DNA: TGTGCCAGCAGCTTGGCCAACCAGGGTTGGACCGGGGAGCTGTTTTTT.

The chain combines TRBV10-3 with TRBJ1-2; the D gene is possibly TRBD1 (6 bases). Trimming removed 0 bases from V and 7 bases from J, with 21 bases in between. Germline CDR1 reads ENHRY; CDR2 reads SYGVKD. The CDR3 runs to 17 residues. The CDR3 DNA is TGTGCCATCAGTGAGTCGGAGGGGGGCGGACAGCTTATTGGCTACACCTTC. This encodes CAISESEGGGQLIGYTF.

This clonotype was counted many times. The gene calls are TRBV29-1 and TRBJ1-1; D is undetermined. Per the germline V gene, CDR1 is SQVTM and CDR2 is ANQGSEA. V lost 4 bases to trimming and J lost 2 bases, with 14 bases between them. The length of the CDR3 is 14 residues. DNA for the CDR3: TGCAGCGTTGCAACGCCCCGGGGTAACACTGAAGCTTTCTTT. This gives the protein CSVATPRGNTEAFF.

A few counts support this clonotype. The gene calls are TRBV6-5 and TRBJ2-1; 9 bases match TRBD1. The ends lost 2 bases at V and 4 bases at J; junction bases unmatched: 3. CDR3 length equals 15 residues. The germline CDR1 and CDR2 sequences are MNHEY and SVGAGI. In nucleotides, the CDR3 is TGTGCCAGCAGTTACAGGACAGGGGAATACAATGAGCAGTTCTTC. Its translation: CASSYRTGEYNEQFF.

This clonotype was found once. The chain employs TRBV7-2 and TRBJ2-1; TRBD2 aligns across 7 bases. The CDR3 is 16 amino acids. J was trimmed by 6 bases and V by 2 bases; bases with no gene match: 10. Germline assignment: CDR1 SGHTA and CDR2 FQGNSA. Here the CDR3 DNA reads TGTGCCAGCAGCTTAAAACCAGGGCTAGCGGTCAATGAGCAGTTCTTC. Its protein is CASSLKPGLAVNEQFF.

The rearrangement joins TRBV12-3 or TRBV12-4 to TRBJ2-4, with D perhaps matching TRBD2 (5 bases). Trimming stripped 7 bases from V and 1 base from J, with 11 bases between. This CDR3 contains 14 residues. The CDR3 is CASTPRGAKNIQYF. CDR3 coding DNA: TGTGCCAGCACCCCCCGCGGGGCCAAAAACATTCAGTACTTC.

In its sample, this clonotype was seen a few times. The rearrangement links TRBV20-1 to TRBJ2-7; D may be TRBD2 (5 bases). CDR1 is DFQATT and CDR2 is SNEGSKA in the germline V gene (reference sequence). The CDR3 spans 14 residues. Trimming removed 5 bases from V and 7 bases from J, with 21 bases in between. The CDR3 reads CSAVSGISTGEQYF. The CDR3, as DNA: TGCAGTGCTGTTTCCGGGATCTCTACGGGAGAGCAGTACTTC.

The rearrangement joins TRBV20-1 to TRBJ2-1, with 8 bases lining up with TRBD2. Looked up from germline, CDR1 is DFQATT and CDR2 is SNEGSKA (reference sequence). The CDR3 covers 14 residues. The V segment lost 2 bases and the J segment 6 bases; nucleotides outside the gene matches: 6. The CDR3 DNA reads as TGCAGTGCTAGATCGACGACTAGCGTCAATGAGCAGTTCTTC. This encodes CSARSTTSVNEQFF.

The chain recombines TRBV15 with TRBJ2-7; D remains ambiguous. From germline, CDR1 is LNHNV and CDR2 YYDKDF (reference sequence). V dropped 3 bases and J dropped 3 bases, with 15 bases sitting between them. The CDR3 is 15 amino acids. The CDR3 DNA follows: TGTGCCACCAGCAGGCCCTCAGGCGGTAACTACGAGCAGTACTTC. Protein product: CATSRPSGGNYEQYF.

This clonotype was observed many times. The chain uses TRBV11-2 and TRBJ1-1; no clear D. Germline V gene sequence: CDR1 SGHAT, CDR2 FQNNGV. The CDR3 runs 13 residues. Trimming removed 0 bases from V and 7 bases from J, with 9 bases in between. This chain's CDR3 is CASSLDLVNEAFF. In nucleotides, the CDR3 is TGTGCCAGCAGCTTAGATCTTGTGAATGAAGCTTTCTTT.

The chain joins TRBV9 to TRBJ2-1; 8 bases agree with TRBD2. This CDR3 spans 15 amino acids. V shed 3 bases and J 4 bases; nucleotides not matched to a gene: 6. Per germline, CDR1 SGDLS and CDR2 YYNGEE. In DNA form, the CDR3 reads TGTGCCAGCAGCGCCCGGTTAGCGGGGTACAATGAGCAGTTCTTC. It codes for CASSARLAGYNEQFF.

V gene TRBV5-5 combines with J gene TRBJ2-7, with D possibly TRBD2 on 6 matching bases. Trimming cost V 2 bases and J 4 bases, with 19 bases left between them. CDR1 is SGHKS, CDR2 YYEKEE, per germline (reference sequence). CDR3 size: 16 residues. CDR3 sequence: CASSFPLGGVDYEQYF. The CDR3 DNA reads as TGTGCCAGCAGCTTCCCGCTCGGAGGGGTGGATTACGAGCAGTACTTC.

This clonotype came up a few times. This chain joins TRBV20-1 and TRBJ2-5, with 9 bases matching TRBD2. CDR3 size: 13 residues. Unmatched junction bases numbered 4, after V lost 1 base and J lost 7 bases. Germline CDR1 and CDR2: DFQATT and SNEGSKA (reference sequence). CDR3 nucleotides: TGCAGTGCTAGAGGGACTAGCGTCTGGACCCAGTACTTC. It is translated as CSARGTSVWTQYF.